A few counts support the clone carrying this TCR beta chain. Its antigen is as yet unknown. The CDR3 has 13 amino acids. Germline lookup yields CDR1 SEHNR and CDR2 FQNEAQ (reference sequence). V gave up 4 bases and J gave up 10 bases; unmatched junction bases: 8. This entry is derived from a study of T cell repertoires in ileal Crohn's disease. Study results and limitations: All patients with clonality above 26.8% had endoscopic recurrence. Mucosal expansions were suggested to be mainly CD8 T cells.

Using immunoSEQ multiplex PCR, the repertoire was profiled, and TCRdb retains in-frame clones only, with some absent. The sample lists roughly 3,500 clones; around 82% were seen once. The sorted cells were lamina propria lymphocytes from surgical specimens, first isolated by density gradient. The chain couples TRBV7-9 to TRBJ1-2; 8 positions match TRBD1. This TCR came from an adult with Crohn's disease. The sample comprised CD4+ T cells sorted from the ileum. The CDR3 is CASSSGQGGHYTF. In DNA, the CDR3 is TGTGCCAGCAGCTCAGGACAGGGAGGGCACTACACCTTC.